What follows are 5 T cell receptor beta chains derived from one specimen sequenced in a study of control samples from healthy donors and cancer patients. Method: immunoSEQ multiplex PCR; TCRdb's copy keeps in-frame clones and lacks some. This sample yields around 180,000 clones, of which under 95% are seen a single time; more than 1.1% belongs to the top ten. The sequencing sample was made of blood. The receptors were gathered from a woman between 18 and 29 years old in good health.

This clone was seen once. The J gene is TRBJ1-4, the V gene TRBV7-9; D uncertain. From germline, CDR1 is SEHNR and CDR2 FQNEAQ (reference sequence). The CDR3 spans 14 residues. Between the trimmed V and J ends, which lost 5 bases and 7 bases, there was a span of 14 bases. The CDR3 bases are TGTGCCAGCAGCCCGATGGGAGGGAGTGAAAAACTGTTTTTT. Translation gives CASSPMGGSEKLFF.

The chain employs TRBV2 and TRBJ1-1; TRBD1 agrees at 11 bases. Germline-derived CDR1 and CDR2 are SNHLY and FYNNEI. The CDR3 runs to 13 residues. The V and J ends lost 7 bases and 6 bases, in that order; junction bases with no gene match: 4. CDR3 protein: CASTLGQGAEAFF. The CDR3 DNA follows: TGTGCCAGCACCCTGGGACAGGGGGCTGAAGCTTTCTTT.

The chain links TRBV18 to TRBJ2-7, with TRBD1 as a possible D gene (6 bases). CDR1 and CDR2 from the germline V gene are KGHSH and LQKENI. V was pared by 3 bases and J by 4 bases, with 13 bases between. This CDR3 contains 14 residues. CDR3 residues: CASSPIKGEYEQYF. The CDR3 nucleotides are TGTGCCAGCTCACCGATCAAGGGGGAATACGAGCAGTACTTC.

The chain joins TRBV7-8 to TRBJ1-2; TRBD1 aligns across 7 bases. The CDR3 extends over 13 amino acids. In germline, CDR1 is SGHVS, CDR2 FQNEAQ. J was trimmed by 8 bases and V by 1 base; bases with no gene match: 4. CDR3 sequence: CASSLEGARGYTF. CDR3 nucleotides: TGTGCCAGCAGCTTAGAGGGGGCGCGGGGCTACACCTTC.

The chain couples TRBV5-5 to TRBJ1-2, with a tentative D call TRBD1 (5 bases). The V end lost 6 bases, the J end lost 8 bases, and 26 bases lay between the germline ends. CDR1 SGHKS and CDR2 YYEKEE come from the germline V gene (reference sequence). The CDR3 loop spans 16 amino acids. The CDR3, as DNA: TGTGCCAGCACACAGAACTTTAGGGGAGAGGTAGGAGGCTACACCTTC. Its translation is CASTQNFRGEVGGYTF.